This TCR beta chain was retrieved from a study of T-cell reconstitution after alpha-beta-depleted transplantation in children. CDR1 is SGHTA and CDR2 is FQGTGA in the germline V gene. Trimming cost V 5 bases and J 3 bases; bases outside gene matches: 9. This CDR3 is built from 16 residues. Unique molecular identifiers were used to barcode this TCRbeta library. TCRdb re-called the PCR reads with MiXCR, one entry per CDR3 protein. Here the sample spans around 370,000 distinct CDR3 sequences, 10% being singletons. The chain has TRBV7-3 and TRBJ2-7; 11 nucleotides align to TRBD2. The sample consisted of PBMCs from the stem cell graft donor, taken from the stem cell graft. The sequence came from a human donor who donated a stem cell graft to a child with acute lymphoblastic leukemia. The CDR3 DNA sequence: TGTGCCAGCAGCCCCTCGGGACTAGCGGAAGTCTACGAGCAGTACTTC. Amino acid sequence: CASSPSGLAEVYEQYF.